Following are 3 T cell receptor beta chains from one sample sequenced in a study of human T cells and chemical hapten exposure. Time point indicated: patch test 1, 2 weeks after DPC sensitization. The sample's treatment: therapeutic diphenylcyclopropenone sensitization with weekly scalp DPC. Each CDR3 protein is one row after TCRdb ran MiXCR on the RACE reads. The top ten clones hold 2% to 2.5% of a sample with some 400,000 distinct CDR3 sequences, about 4.4% of them seen once. The sample was whole blood, taken in connection with sensitization to the hapten diphenylcyclopropenone (DPC). Receptor source: a woman in her forties or fifties with alopecia areata. Some clones in this sample may be carry-over from other donors' samples.

This clonotype was detected many times. The chain has TRBV10-3 and TRBJ2-3, with a possible D match to TRBD2 (5 bases). The germline V gene has CDR1 ENHRY and CDR2 SYGVKD. The CDR3 spans 13 residues. Trimming took 7 bases from V and 7 from J, leaving 15 bases between them. The CDR3 is CAITTGNDYTQYF. The CDR3 nucleotides are TGTGCCATCACAACGGGGAATGATTATACGCAGTATTTT.

This clonotype was detected ten times or more. The V gene is TRBV6-6, the J gene TRBJ2-7; 10 bases agree with TRBD1. The germline gives CDR1 MNHNY, CDR2 SVGAGI (reference sequence). The V and J ends lost 5 bases and 0 bases, in that order; junction bases with no gene match: 13. The CDR3 has 18 amino acids. The CDR3 bases are TGTGCCAGCAGTACAGGGGGACAGGGGACGCCGTTCTCCTACGAGCAGTACTTC. Translating gives CASSTGGQGTPFSYEQYF.

This clonotype showed up many times. This chain uses TRBV9 with TRBJ2-1, with 11 positions matching TRBD2. The ends lost 1 base at V and 11 bases at J; junction bases unmatched: 8. This CDR3 is 15 amino acids long. Germline-derived CDR1 and CDR2 are SGDLS and YYNGEE. DNA of the CDR3: TGTGCCAGCAGCGTAAAACTAGCGGGGGAGGATAAGCAGTTCTTC. It encodes CASSVKLAGEDKQFF.